This entry lists 7 T cell receptor beta chains sequenced from one sample in a study of T-cell memory formation after mild COVID-19. One entry per CDR3 protein results from TCRdb running MiXCR on the 5' RACE reads. The data hold some 180,000 distinct CDR3 sequences, with around 18% observed a single time. The sequencing input was PBMCs or a T cell subset sorted from them (not recorded which). The source is a man aged 18 to 35 who had mild COVID-19 (a few samples of this study predate the infection). Cell type and time point are not known.

This clonotype was detected a few times. The chain has TRBV20-1 and TRBJ1-1; unclear D gene. The germline gives CDR1 DFQATT, CDR2 SNEGSKA (reference sequence). This CDR3 spans 14 amino acids. V dropped 0 bases and J dropped 7 bases, with 15 bases sitting between them. The CDR3 is CSARDRKGWYEAFF. For the CDR3, the DNA is TGCAGTGCTAGAGATCGGAAAGGGTGGTATGAAGCTTTCTTT.

The table lists this clonotype with a few counts. The rearrangement joins TRBV20-1 to TRBJ1-5, with 8 bases matching TRBD1. Trimming took 3 bases from V and 7 from J; bases not matched to a gene: 2. The CDR3 is 12 amino acids. Per the germline V gene, CDR1 is DFQATT and CDR2 is SNEGSKA (reference sequence). CDR3 residues: CSARTGEQPQHF. The CDR3, as DNA: TGCAGTGCTAGGACAGGGGAACAGCCCCAGCATTTT.

The chain employs TRBV2 and TRBJ1-3; no clear D gene. CDR1 and CDR2 from the germline V gene are SNHLY and FYNNEI. This CDR3 has 13 residues. The V and J ends lost 4 bases and 5 bases respectively, with 9 bases between them. CDR3 nucleotides: TGTGCCAGCAGTGCGGACGGAAGAAACACCATATATTTT. Its translation is CASSADGRNTIYF. Variable domain in full (rest from reference TRBV2 and TRBJ1-3): EPEVTQTPSHQVTQMGQEVILRCVPISNHLYFYWYRQILGQKVEFLVSFYNNEISEKSEIFDDQFSVERPDGSNFTLKIRSTKLEDSAMYFCASSADGRNTIYFGEGSWLTVV.

This clonotype showed up just a few times. V gene TRBV7-3 combines with J gene TRBJ1-1; 7 bases agree with TRBD1. The germline CDR1 and CDR2 sequences are SGHTA and FQGTGA. The CDR3 is 13 residues long. J lost 5 bases, V lost 4 bases, and 4 bases had no gene match. DNA for the CDR3: TGTGCCAGCAGCTCGTACAGGGGTACTGAAGCTTTCTTT. Amino acids: CASSSYRGTEAFF.

The V call is TRBV4-2, the J call TRBJ1-6, with 9 bases fitting TRBD1. The CDR3 has 19 residues. CDR1 LGHNA and CDR2 YNFKEQ come from the germline V gene. V was clipped by 0 bases and J by 3 bases; unmatched bases: 9. The CDR3 region has the DNA TGTGCCAGCAGCCAAGACCTCCGGGACAGGGACCTCTATAATTCACCCCTCCACTTT. As protein: CASSQDLRDRDLYNSPLHF.

This rearrangement joins TRBV7-2 to TRBJ2-7, with D perhaps TRBD2 (6 bases). V dropped 2 bases and J dropped 2 bases, with 10 bases sitting between them. The CDR3 extends over 14 amino acids. The germline CDR1 and CDR2 sequences are SGHTA and FQGNSA. Here the CDR3 reads CASSLRRGTYEQYF. For the CDR3, the DNA is TGTGCCAGCAGCTTACGGCGGGGAACCTACGAGCAGTACTTC.

This clonotype was counted ten times or more. This chain joins TRBV7-9 and TRBJ2-7, with D maybe TRBD1 (5 bases). CDR1 and CDR2 from the germline V gene are SEHNR and FQNEAQ (reference sequence). The V and J ends lost 5 bases and 4 bases respectively, with 9 bases between them. This CDR3 is built from 12 residues. The CDR3: CASSRRQYEQYF. The CDR3 DNA reads TGTGCCAGCAGCCGTAGACAGTACGAGCAGTACTTC.